This is a list of T cell receptor beta chains from one sample in a study of CD8+ T cells in alopecia areata. Only in-frame clones appear in the TCRdb table, and some are missing; sequencing was by immunoSEQ multiplex PCR. The profile shows 110,000 to 150,000 clones, around 82% of them singletons. The material was CD8+ T cells sorted from blood, obtained at week 4, from a patient treated with tofacitinib. These receptors originate from a human donor with alopecia areata. Both conserved end residues are part of each CDR3. The order of the fields is D gene, CDR3 length, V gene, J gene, CDR3 DNA, CDR3 protein. A D gene is named only where the DNA matches it firmly.

TRBD1	15	TRBV29-1	TRBJ2-2	TGCAGCGTTGAATCCGGGACAGCTATTGGCGGGGAGCTGTTTTTT	CSVESGTAIGGELFF
TRBD2	14	TRBV25-1	TRBJ2-7	TGTGCCAGCAGTGAACTAGCGGACTCCTACGAGCAGTACTTC	CASSELADSYEQYF
.	14	TRBV4-1	TRBJ2-7	TGCGCCAGCAGCCAAGGGATAGGCTCCTACGAGCAGTACTTC	CASSQGIGSYEQYF
.	12	TRBV18	TRBJ2-7	TGTGCCAGCTCATGGGGTGGATACGAGCAGTACTTC	CASSWGGYEQYF
.	13	TRBV5-1	TRBJ1-1	TGCGCCAGCAGCTTTGATAGGAACACTGAAGCTTTCTTT	CASSFDRNTEAFF
.	16	TRBV4-2	TRBJ2-4	TGTGCCAGCAGCCAAGAGGAGGGAAGTGGCAAAAACATTCAGTACTTC	CASSQEEGSGKNIQYF
.	15	TRBV9	TRBJ1-5	TGTGCCAGCAGCCCGGGACGTATGGGCAATCAGCCCCAGCATTTT	CASSPGRMGNQPQHF
.	14	TRBV7-2	TRBJ2-7	TGTGCCAGCAGCTTAGAAGCCAACTCCTACGAGCAGTACTTC	CASSLEANSYEQYF
TRBD2	14	TRBV4-1	TRBJ2-7	TGCGCCAGCAGCCATACTAGCGGGGGGGTCGAGCAGTACTTC	CASSHTSGGVEQYF
TRBD1	15	TRBV27	TRBJ2-1	TGTGCCAGCAGTTTAGACAGGGTTGGCTACAATGAGCAGTTCTTC	CASSLDRVGYNEQFF
.	14	TRBV6-5	TRBJ1-1	TGTGCCAGCAGCCTAATACCTTCGAGAACTGAAGCTTTCTTT	CASSLIPSRTEAFF
.	15	TRBV5-4	TRBJ2-3	TGTGCCAGCAGCTGGGACGCGGGTGGGACAGATACGCAGTATTTT	CASSWDAGGTDTQYF
.	12	TRBV18	TRBJ2-7	TGTGCCAGCCCAGGCCGTTCCTACGAGCAGTACTTC	CASPGRSYEQYF